The 6 T cell receptor beta chains given below trace back to one sample, sequenced in a study of CD8+ T cells in alopecia areata. Treatment in this sample: oral pan-JAK inhibitor, 5-10 mg twice daily. Extracted RNA was reverse transcribed into cDNA, the sequencing template. Profiled with immunoSEQ multiplex PCR; TCRdb holds only in-frame clones, not every one. The data contain around 150,000 clones, just over 65% of them seen just once; the ten biggest clones take up approximately 0.91%. The material was CD4+ T cells sorted from blood, obtained at week 4, from a patient treated with tofacitinib. These receptors originate from a human donor with alopecia areata.

The chain combines TRBV5-1 with TRBJ2-7, with D perhaps given as TRBD1 or TRBD2 (5 bases each). The ends were cut back, 0 bases at V and 0 bases at J, with 10 bases in the middle. Germline-derived CDR1 and CDR2 are SGHRS and YFSETQ. This CDR3 spans 15 amino acids. The CDR3 here is CASSLGGTDSYEQYF. The CDR3 region has the DNA TGCGCCAGCAGCTTGGGAGGGACGGACTCCTACGAGCAGTACTTC.

This clone was recorded a few times. The J gene is TRBJ2-1, the V gene TRBV7-2, with TRBD2 matching 9 bases. Germline V gives CDR1 SGHTA, CDR2 FQGNSA. V lost 0 bases to trimming and J lost 7 bases; unmatched junction nucleotides: 10. This CDR3 is built from 17 residues. CDR3 sequence reads: CASSLAGRRGGQNEQFF. DNA for the CDR3: TGTGCCAGCAGCTTAGCGGGAAGGCGGGGGGGCCAAAATGAGCAGTTCTTC.

As regards this clone: An end of the junction differs from the germline gene, which may be a read error. V gene TRBV30 combines with J gene TRBJ1-5, with TRBD1 matching 7 bases. The CDR3 has 13 residues. The germline CDR1 and CDR2 sequences are GTSNPN and SVGIG (reference sequence). DNA of the CDR3: TGTGCTTGGACAGGAGCTAGCAATCAGCCCCAGCATTTT. It codes for CAWTGASNQPQHF.

The chain is built from TRBV5-4 and TRBJ2-5; 8 positions match TRBD2. V lost 1 base and J lost 5; bases outside the gene matches: 7. The CDR3 has 15 residues. Looked up from germline, CDR1 is SGHNT and CDR2 is YYREEE (reference sequence). CDR3 sequence: CASSLKRGTWETQYF. The CDR3, as DNA: TGTGCCAGCAGCTTGAAGCGGGGGACGTGGGAGACCCAGTACTTC. Filled out from reference TRBV5-4 and TRBJ2-5, the complete variable domain reads ETGVTQSPTHLIKTRGQQVTLRCSSQSGHNTVSWYQQALGQGPQFIFQYYREEENGRGNFPPRFSGLQFPNYSSELNVNALELDDSALYLCASSLKRGTWETQYFGPGTRLLVL.

This chain joins TRBV10-3 and TRBJ2-1, with D perhaps given as TRBD1 or TRBD2 (6 bases each). Trimming left V 8 bases short and J 8 bases short, with 19 bases between. This CDR3 spans 14 amino acids. Looked up from germline, CDR1 is ENHRY and CDR2 is SYGVKD. The CDR3 protein is CAIGPLRGHDEQFF. As DNA, the CDR3 is TGTGCCATCGGCCCCTTACGGGGGCACGATGAGCAGTTCTTC.

This clone was counted a few times. This chain links TRBV5-1 with TRBJ2-3; TRBD2 might be the D (5 bases). This CDR3 is built from 15 residues. Deletions cut 0 bases from V and 0 bases from J, with 8 bases between. CDR1 and CDR2 from the germline V gene are SGHRS and YFSETQ. Here the CDR3 DNA reads TGCGCCAGCAGCTTGGGACGGACTAGCACAGATACGCAGTATTTT. It encodes CASSLGRTSTDTQYF.